This TCR beta chain comes out of a study of blood T cell repertoires in COVID-19. This table comes from immunoSEQ multiplex PCR, and its TCRdb copy is limited to in-frame clones, with some not included. The table records about 310,000 clones, 75% to 90% of them present only once. CDR3 length equals 15 residues. CDR1 SGHVS and CDR2 FNYEAQ come from the germline V gene. Germline trimming cut 5 bases from V and 5 bases from J; bases unmatched to any gene: 10. The chain couples TRBV7-6 to TRBJ1-1; 8 bases fit TRBD1. Sequencing used PBMCs or T cells enriched from blood (not recorded which). The TCR sequence derives from a man in his 60s who had recovered from COVID-19. The chain's CDR3 is CASSLNQGAETEAFF. The CDR3 bases are TGTGCCAGCAGCCTCAACCAGGGGGCGGAAACTGAAGCTTTCTTT.